The rows below give T cell receptor beta chains drawn from one sample of a study of early T cells in non-severe SARS-CoV-2 infection. TCRdb re-analysed the 5' RACE reads in MiXCR, keeping a single row per CDR3 protein. The sample shows more than 80,000 distinct CDR3 sequences, more than 9.5% of them seen only once. Sequencing input: whole blood. These receptors came from an adult who was a healthcare worker with PCR-confirmed SARS-CoV-2 infection or an uninfected control (not recorded which). The CDR3 runs from the conserved cysteine through the conserved F or W. The order of the fields is J gene, D gene, CDR3 length, V gene, clone size, CDR3 DNA, CDR3 protein. D genes are given only for firm matches. Not every row has a clone size; where given, it reads once, few, many or a size class.

>TRBJ2-7|TRBD1|13|TRBV19|many
TGTGCCAGTACGGGACAGGGGTCCTACGAGCAGTACTTC
CASTGQGSYEQYF
>TRBJ2-1|TRBD2|16|TRBV9|many
TGTGCCAGCAGCGTAGCCTCTAGCGGGATAGTCTATGAGCAGTTCTTC
CASSVASSGIVYEQFF
>TRBJ2-2|.|13|TRBV7-3|few
TGTGCCAGCGGGTGGATGGACACCGGGGAGCTGTTTTTT
CASGWMDTGELFF
>TRBJ1-4|.|17|TRBV6-5|.
TGTGCCAGCAGTTACCGGCCCCACAGCGGGCCAAGTGAAAAACTGTTTTTT
CASSYRPHSGPSEKLFF
>TRBJ1-4|.|14|TRBV2|many
TGTGCCAGCAGTCTGATTGCAACTAATGAAAAACTGTTTTTT
CASSLIATNEKLFF
>TRBJ1-1|TRBD1|12|TRBV7-9|.
TGTGCCAGCAGCCAGACAGGGGATGAAGCTTTCTTT
CASSQTGDEAFF
>TRBJ1-4|.|13|TRBV4-1|many
TGCGCCAGCAGCCAAGACCAGCGGGCGAAACTGTTTTTT
CASSQDQRAKLFF
>TRBJ2-3|.|15|TRBV10-3|many
TGTGCCATCAATTCGCAGGGGAGGTCCGGAGATACGCAGTATTTT
CAINSQGRSGDTQYF
>TRBJ1-5|.|14|TRBV7-8|few
TGTGCCAGCAGCTCATACTCTAGCAATCAGCCCCAGCATTTT
CASSSYSSNQPQHF
>TRBJ2-1|.|17|TRBV18|.
TGTGCCAGCTCACCCTACGGACAGCGACGGGCCTACAATGAGCAGTTCTTC
CASSPYGQRRAYNEQFF
>TRBJ1-5|TRBD1|15|TRBV6-5|many
TGTGCCAGCGGGCGGCTGGGACAGGGCAATCAGCCCCAGCATTTT
CASGRLGQGNQPQHF
>TRBJ2-1|.|13|TRBV5-1|few
TGCGCCAGCAGCTTGTTCGTGCAGAATGAGCAGTTCTTC
CASSLFVQNEQFF
>TRBJ1-6|.|15|TRBV20-1|.
TGCAGTGCTCCGGGGGACCTCTCCTATAATTCACCCCTCCACTTT
CSAPGDLSYNSPLHF
>TRBJ2-1|.|14|TRBV20-1|few
TGCAGTGCGGAGGGGGCTAGCTCCTACAATGAGCAGTTCTTC
CSAEGASSYNEQFF
>TRBJ2-6|TRBD1|17|TRBV15|many
TGTGCCACCAGCCGTGGGACAGTCCCCTCTGGGGCCAACGTCCTGACTTTC
CATSRGTVPSGANVLTF
>TRBJ2-7|.|16|TRBV2|many
TGTGCCAGCAGCCCCCGGCCTGGGTTGAGTACCAACGAGCAGTACTTC
CASSPRPGLSTNEQYF
>TRBJ1-4|.|13|TRBV29-1|few
TGCAGCGCAATCCGGGACGGCAATGAAAAACTGTTTTTT
CSAIRDGNEKLFF
>TRBJ1-2|.|15|TRBV20-1|few
TGCAGTGCTAGAGGACTAGGACAGTCTAACTATGGCTACACCTTC
CSARGLGQSNYGYTF
>TRBJ2-7|.|12|TRBV6-5|.
TGTGCCAGCTCCCAGGGGAGAGACGAGCAGTACTTC
CASSQGRDEQYF
>TRBJ2-3|.|15|TRBV4-1|many
TGCGCCAGCAGCTACAACAGAGGCACCACAGATACGCAGTATTTT
CASSYNRGTTDTQYF
>TRBJ2-1|.|14|TRBV5-1|many
TGCGCCAGCAGCTTCTGGAACGGAGGGGATGAGCAGTTCTTC
CASSFWNGGDEQFF
>TRBJ1-2|TRBD1|15|TRBV10-3|few
TGTGCCATCAGAAGGACAGGGGCGGATCTCTATGGCTACACCTTC
CAIRRTGADLYGYTF
>TRBJ2-2|.|13|TRBV7-9|few
TGTGCCAGCAGCCTTCCAAGCACCGGGGAGCTGTTTTTT
CASSLPSTGELFF
>TRBJ2-3|.|14|TRBV24-1|few
TGTGCCACCAGTGTCGGGTCCCTCGCAGATACGCAGTATTTT
CATSVGSLADTQYF
>TRBJ2-3|TRBD2|16|TRBV20-1|.
TGCAGTGCAACGGGACTAGCGGGGGGGCATAGAGATACGCAGTATTTT
CSATGLAGGHRDTQYF
>TRBJ1-1|.|15|TRBV4-1|.
TGCGCCAGCAGCCAAGATAGGGCAGGGAACACTGAAGCTTTCTTT
CASSQDRAGNTEAFF
>TRBJ2-2|.|13|TRBV7-3|many
TGTGCCAGCAGCCCTCTAGGCTCCGGGGAGCTGTTTTTT
CASSPLGSGELFF
>TRBJ1-1|.|14|TRBV19|many
TGTGCCAGTAGTCCACGTTATGTGGGAACTGAAGCTTTCTTT
CASSPRYVGTEAFF
>TRBJ2-6|.|14|TRBV20-1|many
TGCAGTGCTAGTAATCCCTCTGGGGCCAACGTCCTGACTTTC
CSASNPSGANVLTF
>TRBJ2-1|.|15|TRBV7-2|few
TGTGCCAGCAGCTCGATTGGGAGTTCCTACAATGAGCAGTTCTTC
CASSSIGSSYNEQFF
>TRBJ1-2|.|14|TRBV6-1|few
TGTGCCAGCAGTGAAAGGGGACACAACTATGGCTACACCTTC
CASSERGHNYGYTF
>TRBJ1-2|.|11|TRBV30|few
TGTGCCTGGAGTCCGTCCCGAGGCTACACCTTC
CAWSPSRGYTF
>TRBJ1-1|.|14|TRBV6-6|few
TGTGCCAGCAAAAATACAGGGTTGAACACTGAAGCTTTCTTT
CASKNTGLNTEAFF
>TRBJ2-1|TRBD2|17|TRBV7-9|many
TGTGCCAGCAGCTTACGGCTAGCGGGAGCCCCGGGCAATGAGCAGTTCTTC
CASSLRLAGAPGNEQFF
>TRBJ2-1|TRBD1|15|TRBV12-5|few
TGTGCTAGTGCCCGACAGGGTCAGACCTACAATGAGCAGTTCTTC
CASARQGQTYNEQFF
>TRBJ2-2|.|14|TRBV27|few
TGTGCCAGCAGTTCTAAGGGAGGCACCGGGGAGCTGTTTTTT
CASSSKGGTGELFF
>TRBJ1-1|TRBD1|14|TRBV10-3|many
TGTGCCATCAGTGAGGTAGAGGGGGCTACTGAAGCTTTCTTT
CAISEVEGATEAFF
>TRBJ1-6|.|11|TRBV12-3/TRBV12-4|many
TGTGCCAGCAGTTTAAATTCACCCCTCCACTTT
CASSLNSPLHF
>TRBJ1-6|.|16|TRBV16|many
TGTGCCAGCAGCTCATCACCTACAGGGTCAAATTCACCCCTCCACTTT
CASSSSPTGSNSPLHF
>TRBJ2-1|TRBD2|16|TRBV18|many
TGTGCCAGCTCACAATACGGGGGGGCGTCCTACAATGAGCAGTTCTTC
CASSQYGGASYNEQFF
>TRBJ2-3|TRBD2|18|TRBV20-1|few
TGCAGTGCTACAAAAGGAAGCGGGACTCAGCATAGCACAGATACGCAGTATTTT
CSATKGSGTQHSTDTQYF
>TRBJ2-7|TRBD2|16|TRBV6-2/TRBV6-3|few
TGTGCCAGCAGTTACTCGCCTAGCGGGAGCTCCTACGAGCAGTACTTC
CASSYSPSGSSYEQYF
>TRBJ2-7|.|13|TRBV20-1|many
TGCAGTGCTAGAGGCCAGGGAAACTACGAGCAGTACTTC
CSARGQGNYEQYF
>TRBJ1-1|.|13|TRBV12-3/TRBV12-4|.
TGTGCCAGCAGTTTTCGCCGTAACACTGAAGCTTTCTTT
CASSFRRNTEAFF
>TRBJ2-3|.|16|TRBV5-1|.
TGCGCCAGCAGCCCCAGGGGGGGGCTTGGCACAGATACGCAGTATTTT
CASSPRGGLGTDTQYF
>TRBJ1-4|.|15|TRBV18|many
TGTGCCAGCTCACCAGGCGACGCAACTAATGAAAAACTGTTTTTT
CASSPGDATNEKLFF
>TRBJ2-3|TRBD1|14|TRBV29-1|.
TGCAGCGTTCGGGACAGGGTTGGGGCAGATACGCAGTATTTT
CSVRDRVGADTQYF
>TRBJ1-1|.|14|TRBV9|.
TGTGCCAGCAGTTATGTCAGGGAGCGCACTGAAGCTTTCTTT
CASSYVRERTEAFF
>TRBJ1-6|TRBD1|16|TRBV28|.
TGTGCCAGCGGGGGGGACAGGAGCTCCTATAATTCACCCCTCCACTTT
CASGGDRSSYNSPLHF
>TRBJ2-1|TRBD1|12|TRBV7-2|few
TGTGCCAGCAGCCCTGACAGGGTCGAGCAGTTCTTC
CASSPDRVEQFF
>TRBJ1-2|.|8|TRBV29-1|.
TGCAGCGTTGGGCCCTCGACCTTC
CSVGPSTF
>TRBJ1-6|TRBD1|14|TRBV20-1|many
TGCAGTGCTACCGTAACAGGGGGCCATTCACCCCTCCACTTT
CSATVTGGHSPLHF
>TRBJ2-7|.|16|TRBV6-1|many
TGTGCCAGCAGTGAATATCCGGACAGAAGAACCTACGAGCAGTACTTC
CASSEYPDRRTYEQYF
>TRBJ1-2|.|14|TRBV20-1|few
TGCAGTGCGGAGGACCACAGCCCTAACTATGGCTACACCTTC
CSAEDHSPNYGYTF